This TCR beta chain was found in a study of tumor and adjacent non-tumor tissue in lung cancer. Study-wide context: Patients were aged about 30 to 80, 9 to 10 men and roughly five women, stage I to III.

Study outcomes and limitations: Compared with tumor, normal lung showed significantly lower TCR diversity. In normal lung, the top 100 clones were significantly more dominant than in tumor.

Note on this clonotype: The antigen is unknown. One end of the junction fails to match germline, which may point to a read error.

The V gene's germline CDR1 is SGHNT and CDR2 YYREEE (reference sequence). CDR3 size: 18 residues. TCRbeta libraries were built with three rounds of nested PCR, modified from ARM-PCR. TCRdb redid the calling of the multiplex PCR reads with MiXCR, one entry per CDR3 protein. This sample has over 85,000 distinct CDR3 sequences, with over 70% found just once. The template was RNA from unsorted bulk tissue. Newly diagnosed lung cancer patients had thoracic surgery in China, August–November 2014, without prior chemotherapy. The sequence derives from a man in his 70s with non-small cell lung cancer. Specimen: lung tumor tissue. The chain joins TRBV5-4 to TRBJ1-2; tentatively, D is TRBD1 (6 bases). CDR3 residues: CASSLYLGGGGANYGYTF. CDR3 DNA sequence: TGTGCCAGCAGCTTGTATTTGGGAGGAGGGGGGGCTAATTATGGCTACACCTTC.